This TCR beta chain was sequenced during a study of blood T cells in healthy people across ages. Notes on the study in general: The recorded TCR beta diversity per million T cells decreased in a roughly linear manner with age. There were more naive CD4+ cells and higher diversity in long-lived donors than in aged donors.

V was shortened by 3 bases and J by 13 bases, with 18 bases between the two germline ends. The CDR3 has 13 amino acids. Per germline, CDR1 MNHEY and CDR2 SMNVEV (reference sequence). This clonotype appeared a few times. Its target is not known. Together with a sample-barcoded 5' primer, a J-beta primer mix was included in a second PCR lasting roughly 6 to 12 cycles. Via MiXCR, TCRdb re-called the 5' RACE reads, giving one row per CDR3 protein. The sample has fewer than 2 million distinct CDR3 sequences; roughly 43% are singletons. This chain links TRBV27 with TRBJ1-2, with a weak D call TRBD1 (5 bases). Sequenced material: blood. The sequence was obtained from a human donor in good health. The CDR3 spells CASSFVGGHPITF. CDR3 nucleotides: TGTGCCAGCAGTTTTGTAGGCGGACACCCCATCACCTTC.